These 17 T cell receptor beta chains came from one sample sequenced in a study of blood T cell repertoires in COVID-19. The repertoire was sequenced with immunoSEQ multiplex PCR; TCRdb's copy has only in-frame clones and lacks some. The profile covers about 400,000 clones, with over 75% appearing a single time and around 0.97% taken by the ten largest. Sequencing was carried out using PBMCs or T cells enriched from blood (not recorded which). Receptor source: a woman in her thirties with acute COVID-19.

This chain connects TRBV3-1 (or the pseudogene TRBV3-2) to TRBJ2-1; 8 nucleotides align to TRBD2. V lost 7 bases and J lost 4; bases outside the gene matches: 12. This CDR3 has 16 residues. Per germline, CDR1 LGHDT and CDR2 YNNKEL (reference sequence). This chain's CDR3 is CASTLVRGGGYNEQFF. CDR3 sequence (DNA): TGTGCCAGCACCCTCGTCCGGGGGGGCGGATACAATGAGCAGTTCTTC.

This chain links TRBV9 with TRBJ1-3, with TRBD1 as a possible D gene (5 bases). The CDR3 extends over 16 amino acids. V was trimmed by 4 bases and J by 2 bases, leaving 16 bases between them. CDR1 is SGDLS, CDR2 YYNGEE, per germline. CDR3 bases: TGTGCCAGCAGCACCCATCCGGGGGAGACTGGAAACACCATATATTTT. Translation gives CASSTHPGETGNTIYF.

CDR3 nucleotides: TGTGCCAGCAGCCGGCGAGGTGGGACAGGGGGCCAGCCCCAGCATTTT. As protein: CASSRRGGTGGQPQHF. The rearrangement links TRBV7-2 to TRBJ1-5, with TRBD1 matching 12 bases. Losses at the gene ends were 5 bases for V and 7 bases for J; bases not matched to a gene: 9. The CDR3 spans 16 residues. Germline V lookup: CDR1 SGHTA, CDR2 FQGNSA.

CDR3 loop: CASSGDWDRGMTGELFF. In DNA, the CDR3 is TGTGCCAGCAGCGGCGACTGGGACAGGGGAATGACCGGGGAGCTGTTTTTT. This sequence joins TRBV3-1 (or the pseudogene TRBV3-2) and TRBJ2-2; 10 bases agree with TRBD1. From germline, CDR1 is LGHDT and CDR2 YNNKEL (reference sequence). With V trimmed by 5 bases and J by 5 bases, 11 bases remained unmatched. The CDR3 is 17 residues long.

This sequence joins TRBV7-9 and TRBJ1-6; D call uncertain. The V and J ends lost 1 base and 4 bases respectively, with 8 bases between them. Germline V gene sequence: CDR1 SEHNR, CDR2 FQNEAQ (reference sequence). The length of the CDR3 is 15 residues. The CDR3 reads CASSLEGGYNSPLHF. In DNA form, the CDR3 reads TGTGCCAGCAGCTTAGAGGGCGGGTATAATTCACCCCTCCACTTT.

V usage is TRBV29-1 and J usage is TRBJ1-2, with a weak D call TRBD1 (6 bases). V gave up 4 bases and J gave up 4 bases, with 13 bases separating them. The germline V gene has CDR1 SQVTM and CDR2 ANQGSEA. CDR3 size: 13 residues. The CDR3 DNA reads TGCAGCGTTGGGGTAGGGGGTAGCTATGGCTACACCTTC. Translation: CSVGVGGSYGYTF.

This clone occurred once. The chain uses TRBV5-6 and TRBJ2-5; 9 bases map to TRBD1. The CDR3 has 15 residues. With V trimmed by 0 bases and J by 5 bases, 5 bases remained unmatched. Germline V gene lookup returns CDR1 SGHDT and CDR2 YYEEEE. CDR3 protein: CASSLGTGVRETQYF. The CDR3 DNA sequence: TGTGCCAGCAGCTTGGGGACAGGGGTTAGGGAGACCCAGTACTTC.

The chain uses TRBV7-9 and TRBJ1-2, with 10 bases aligning to TRBD1. V dropped 3 bases and J dropped 6; count of bases not matched to a gene: 16. CDR3 length equals 18 residues. CDR1 and CDR2 (germline): SEHNR, FQNEAQ (reference sequence). For the CDR3, the DNA is TGTGCCAGCAGCTTTTTCGGTCCGACAGGGGGCAACAAGGATGGCTACACCTTC. Encoded protein: CASSFFGPTGGNKDGYTF.

This chain links TRBV4-1 with TRBJ1-5, with TRBD1 matching over 8 bases. The germline V gene encodes CDR1 MGHRA and CDR2 YSYEKL. This CDR3 contains 21 residues. V was pared by 1 base and J by 0 bases, with 17 bases of the junction left unmatched. CDR3 loop: CASSQGFRTGSFWGSNQPQHF. CDR3 sequence (DNA): TGCGCCAGCAGCCAAGGGTTTAGGACAGGGAGCTTTTGGGGTAGCAATCAGCCCCAGCATTTT.

CDR3 sequence reads: CASSTTVPGDQPQHF. The CDR3 DNA reads as TGTGCCAGCAGCACAACGGTCCCAGGGGATCAGCCCCAGCATTTT. The gene calls are TRBV6-6 and TRBJ1-5, with D possibly TRBD1 on 6 matching bases. The V end lost 6 bases, the J end lost 5 bases, and 17 bases lay between the germline ends. Germline V CDR1 and CDR2: MNHNY, SVGAGI (reference sequence). This CDR3 has 15 residues.

This chain connects TRBV5-1 to TRBJ1-1; D is unresolved. CDR3 length equals 15 residues. The germline gives CDR1 SGHRS, CDR2 YFSETQ. The germline V and J ends were trimmed by 1 base and 6 bases, with 16 bases remaining between them. The CDR3 here is CASSLRFPGYSEAFF. The CDR3 nucleotides read TGCGCCAGCAGCTTGCGGTTTCCGGGGTACTCTGAAGCTTTCTTT. The variable domain in full, with the rest retrieved from reference TRBV5-1 and TRBJ1-1, is KAGVTQTPRYLIKTRGQQVTLSCSPISGHRSVSWYQQTPGQGLQFLFEYFSETQRNKGNFPGRFSGRQFSNSRSEMNVSTLELGDSALYLCASSLRFPGYSEAFFGQGTRLTVV.

V usage is TRBV5-6 and J usage is TRBJ1-3; 11 bases match TRBD1. V lost 3 bases to trimming and J lost 4 bases; unmatched junction nucleotides: 3. The V gene's germline CDR1 is SGHDT and CDR2 YYEEEE. This CDR3 has 15 residues. The CDR3 reads CASSWGTGGGNTIYF. CDR3 nucleotides: TGTGCCAGCAGCTGGGGGACAGGGGGAGGAAACACCATATATTTT. Combining the CDR3 with reference TRBV5-6 and TRBJ1-3 gives the whole variable domain DAGVTQSPTHLIKTRGQQVTLRCSPKSGHDTVSWYQQALGQGPQFIFQYYEEEERQRGNFPDRFSGHQFPNYSSELNVNALLLGDSALYLCASSWGTGGGNTIYFGEGSWLTVV.

The chain has TRBV9 and TRBJ2-2; 10 nucleotides line up with TRBD2. Germline loops: CDR1 SGDLS, CDR2 YYNGEE. This CDR3 has 19 residues. Trimming took 3 bases from V and 3 from J; bases not matched to a gene: 14. The CDR3 loop reads CASSDPASGGHGYTGELFF. DNA for the CDR3: TGTGCCAGCAGCGATCCGGCTAGCGGGGGACACGGTTACACCGGGGAGCTGTTTTTT.

In this sample, this clone turned up a few times. The chain employs TRBV14 and TRBJ1-1, with 9 bases fitting TRBD1. CDR3 length equals 16 residues. Germline V gene sequence: CDR1 SGHDN, CDR2 FVKESK. After removal of 2 bases from V and 5 bases from J, the junction contained 9 bases not matched to a gene. The CDR3: CASSQFGTTGGTEAFF. The CDR3 DNA follows: TGTGCCAGCAGCCAATTTGGGACGACAGGGGGTACTGAAGCTTTCTTT. Combining the CDR3 with reference TRBV14 and TRBJ1-1 gives the whole variable domain EAGVTQFPSHSVIEKGQTVTLRCDPISGHDNLYWYRRVMGKEIKFLLHFVKESKQDESGMPNNRFLAERTGGTYSTLKVQPAELEDSGVYFCASSQFGTTGGTEAFFGQGTRLTVV.

V usage is TRBV11-3 and J usage is TRBJ2-5; D possibly corresponds to TRBD1 (5 bases). CDR1 is SGHNT and CDR2 is YENEEA in the germline V gene. V shed 1 base and J shed 0 bases, with 9 bases lying between them. This CDR3 is built from 15 residues. The chain's CDR3 is CASSLGQKYQETQYF. The CDR3 DNA follows: TGTGCCAGCAGCTTAGGACAGAAGTACCAAGAGACCCAGTACTTC.

This chain uses TRBV11-3 with TRBJ2-7; TRBD1 agrees at 9 bases. Per the germline V gene, CDR1 is SGHNT and CDR2 is YENEEA. V shed 5 bases and J 5 bases; nucleotides not matched to a gene: 7. CDR3 length: 14 residues. The CDR3 spells CASSPLGQGHEQYF. The CDR3 DNA is TGTGCCAGCAGCCCCTTGGGACAGGGCCACGAGCAGTACTTC. The complete variable domain, with remaining parts taken from reference TRBV11-3 and TRBJ2-7, reads EAGVVQSPRYKIIEKKQPVAFWCNPISGHNTLYWYLQNLGQGPELLIRYENEEAVDDSQLPKDRFSAERLKGVDSTLKIQPAELGDSAVYLCASSPLGQGHEQYFGPGTRLTVT.

The V gene is TRBV5-1, the J gene TRBJ1-3; D is perhaps TRBD1 (6 bases). The CDR3 spans 16 residues. With 1 base removed from V and 0 bases from J, the gap between germline ends came to 11 bases. Germline assignment: CDR1 SGHRS and CDR2 YFSETQ. The chain's CDR3 is CASSLTGKNSGNTIYF. The CDR3 region has the DNA TGCGCCAGCAGCTTGACAGGGAAAAACTCTGGAAACACCATATATTTT.